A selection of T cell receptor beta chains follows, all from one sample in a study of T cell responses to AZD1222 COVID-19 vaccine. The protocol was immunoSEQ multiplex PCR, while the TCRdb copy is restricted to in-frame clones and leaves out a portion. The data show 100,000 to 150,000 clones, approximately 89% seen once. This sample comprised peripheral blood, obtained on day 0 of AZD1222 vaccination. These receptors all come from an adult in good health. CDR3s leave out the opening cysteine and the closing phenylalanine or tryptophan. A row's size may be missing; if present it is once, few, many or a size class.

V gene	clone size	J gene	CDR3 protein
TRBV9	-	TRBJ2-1	ASSASAGGPHEQF
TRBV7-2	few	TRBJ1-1	ASKQDGLNTEAF
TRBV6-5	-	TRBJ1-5	ASMKDRVGNQPQH
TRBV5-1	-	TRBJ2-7	ASSLIGTGPEQY
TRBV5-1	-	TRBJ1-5	ASSLEPPGNSNQPQH
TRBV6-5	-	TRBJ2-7	ASSPWSGRIYEQY
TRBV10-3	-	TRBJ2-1	AIRDGTSGRNNEQF
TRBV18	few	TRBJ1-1	ASSPKGTEAF
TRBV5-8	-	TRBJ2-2	ASSLIPGELF
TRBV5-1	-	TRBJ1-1	ASSLSAGNTEAF
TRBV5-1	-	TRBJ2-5	ASSSGTSGSRETQY
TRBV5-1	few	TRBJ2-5	ASSFVAPGGETQY
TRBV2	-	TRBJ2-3	ASRTSTDTQY
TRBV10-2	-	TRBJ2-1	ASSVVDEQF
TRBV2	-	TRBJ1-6	ASIGRAGVNSPLH
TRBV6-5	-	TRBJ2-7	ASSLLAGGYEQY
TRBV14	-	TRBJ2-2	ASSPFFGGNTGELF
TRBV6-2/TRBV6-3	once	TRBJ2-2	VSSPYSGRTGELF
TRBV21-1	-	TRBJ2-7	ALRGRVREQY
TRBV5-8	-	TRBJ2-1	ASSSLRGDEQF
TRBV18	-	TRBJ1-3	ASSPRPTIVGAGSGNTIY
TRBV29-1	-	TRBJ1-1	SAPGETEAF
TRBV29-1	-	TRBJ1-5	SVEVSPNQPQH
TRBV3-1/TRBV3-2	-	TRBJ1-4	ASSQEWGPGKLF
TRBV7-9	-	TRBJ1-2	ASHLQGQINYGYT
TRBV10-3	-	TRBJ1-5	AISEPPSRGRNQPQH
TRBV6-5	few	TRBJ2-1	ASSPREEYNEQF
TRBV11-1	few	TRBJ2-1	ASSNLGTHLNEQF
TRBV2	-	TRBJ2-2	ASRESGTKTGELF
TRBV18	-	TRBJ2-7	ASSSSGTYEQY
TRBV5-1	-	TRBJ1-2	ASSLSSTGDGYT
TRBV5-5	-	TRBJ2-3	ASSAQLVIEPDTQY
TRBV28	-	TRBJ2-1	ASSLAGLVHEQF
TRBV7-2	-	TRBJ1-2	ASSLGGTGYYGYT
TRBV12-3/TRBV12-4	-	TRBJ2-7	ASSLEDTYEQY
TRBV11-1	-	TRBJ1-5	ASSLNRNQPQH
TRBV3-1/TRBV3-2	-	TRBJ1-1	ASSPGQANTEAF
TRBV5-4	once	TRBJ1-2	ASSLGGAANYGYT
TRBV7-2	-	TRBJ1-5	ASSDLRNQPQH
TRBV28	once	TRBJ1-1	ASSLTGGSTEAF
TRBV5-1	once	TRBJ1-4	ASSPQGYGEKLF
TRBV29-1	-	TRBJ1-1	SVEAWGTEAF
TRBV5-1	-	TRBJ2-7	ASSRQGTYEQY
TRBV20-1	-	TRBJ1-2	SASPGGDYGYT
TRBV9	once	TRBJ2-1	ASSATSGSSYNEQF
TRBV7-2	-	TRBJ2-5	ASSQGLAGGSETQY
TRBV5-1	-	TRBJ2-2	ASSPDLPEELF
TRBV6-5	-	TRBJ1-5	ASSGSRNNQPQH
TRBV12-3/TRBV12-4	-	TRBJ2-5	ASSLGETQY
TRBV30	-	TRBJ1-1	AWTSGGTEAF
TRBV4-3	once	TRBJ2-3	ASSPGQGFTDTQY
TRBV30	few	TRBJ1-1	AWSSRRTEAF
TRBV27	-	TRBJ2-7	ASRRAGPYEQY
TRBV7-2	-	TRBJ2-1	ASSGTRDSHYNEQF
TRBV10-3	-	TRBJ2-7	AISELLAVSYEQY
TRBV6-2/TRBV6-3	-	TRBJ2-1	ASSYPTGAGLAGPEQF
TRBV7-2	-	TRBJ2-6	ASSSTGTGDGVEANVLT
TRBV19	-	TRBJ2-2	ASSMGLNTGELF
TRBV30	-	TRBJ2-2	AWNVQGLRALF